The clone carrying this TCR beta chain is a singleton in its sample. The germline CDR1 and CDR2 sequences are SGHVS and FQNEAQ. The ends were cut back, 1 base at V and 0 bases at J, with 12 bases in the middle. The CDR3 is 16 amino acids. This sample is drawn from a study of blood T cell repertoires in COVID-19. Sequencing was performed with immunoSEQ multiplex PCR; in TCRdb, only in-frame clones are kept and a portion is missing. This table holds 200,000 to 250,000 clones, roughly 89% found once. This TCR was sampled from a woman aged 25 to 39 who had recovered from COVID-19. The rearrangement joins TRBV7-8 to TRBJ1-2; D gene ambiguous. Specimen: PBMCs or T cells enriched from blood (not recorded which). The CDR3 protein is CASSLVAEGPNYGYTF. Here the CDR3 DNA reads TGTGCCAGCAGCTTAGTGGCGGAGGGTCCTAACTATGGCTACACCTTC.